This TCR beta chain was identified during a study of early T cells in non-severe SARS-CoV-2 infection (dated by TCRdb to the early 2020s). Looking at the study overall: Because TCR sequencing relied on bulk RNA taken from unsorted whole blood, pairing of alpha and beta chains was not possible. Study-level results and caveats: VDJdb matching was skewed toward anti-spike CD8 responses and likely underestimated virus-specific expansions by missing private and CD4 specificities.

Notes on this clonotype: Its antigen is not yet known. There are no base qualities to consult, and no much larger clone falls within one base.

The library was prepared using 5' RACE. The reads were generated on a NextSeq 500. Unique molecular identifiers were attached to individual cDNA molecules in the TCR library protocol so that sequencing error and PCR bias could be corrected. Sequencing covered both TCR alpha and beta chains, and within each sample the abundances of alpha and beta sequences were tightly co-correlated. The original methods were these. Decombinator V4 was used to annotate TCR sequences for V gene, J gene and CDR3. TCRs were defined as expanded if a significant change between any two time points was detected under a Poisson model with p below 0.0001. TCR abundances were normalised to the total number of TCRs sequenced in each sample and reported as counts per million. MAIT TCRs were defined by TRAV1-2 paired with TRAJ12, TRAJ20 or TRAJ33, and iNKT TCRs by TRAV10 paired with TRAJ18. VDJdb, accessed 1 November 2021, was searched for CMV, EBV and SARS-CoV-2 annotated TCRs, with TCRs annotated for multiple antigens excluded. The raw public data were reprocessed by TCRdb itself: fastp quality trimming at Q25, MiXCR clonotype calling, in-frame beta chains only. Each entry merges the rows of one CDR3 protein and shows their most common DNA and genes. TCRdb assigned the V and J calls; the authors' analysis was not used. This sample is represented by tens of thousands of distinct CDR3 sequences; about 9.5% of them were singletons. The ten largest clones capture 6% to 8% of the sample.

This was a case-control study nested in a cohort of healthcare workers in London, UK, who had nasopharyngeal swab PCR tests and blood samples taken every week. Healthcare workers were recruited during the week of the UK lockdown, between 23 and 31 March 2020, and followed weekly for up to roughly 15 weeks. Trimming takes 3 bases from V and 7 bases from J, and the germline ends sit 15 bases apart. From cysteine to phenylalanine, the CDR3 is 14 amino acids long. Only the CDR3 part of the read is kept: 42 bases, read in frame from the first base. The receptor was isolated from an adult who was a healthcare worker with PCR-confirmed SARS-CoV-2 infection or an uninfected control (not recorded which). Source: whole blood, taken at baseline. The chain is assembled from TRBV12-3 or TRBV12-4 and TRBJ1-2; matching of 6 bases hints at TRBD1 as the D gene. The base sequence is TGTGCCAGCAGTTTGGCCGCGGGGGCGACTGGCTACACCTTC. It codes for CASSLAAGATGYTF.